This T cell receptor beta chain was found in a study of T-cell memory formation after mild COVID-19. Study as a whole: Most TCR clusters belonged to a single donor. Whole-study results and caveats: Clones that contracted clustered mainly in CM and EM if CD4+ and in EMRA if CD8+. The study found balanced CD4/CD8 in clones contracting day 15 to 85 and a CD4+ lean in later expanders. Some clones that responded were present in memory (sampled pre-infection), which suggests cross-reactive memory joined.

This CDR3 is built from 15 residues. Germline V gene lookup returns CDR1 LGHNA and CDR2 YNFKEQ. V shed 4 bases and J 5 bases; nucleotides not matched to a gene: 9. TCRdb fed the 5' RACE reads into MiXCR, producing one record per CDR3 protein. Among a few hundred thousand distinct CDR3 sequences listed, roughly 21% were seen once. This clonotype has more than one count but fewer than ten. Its antigen is undetermined. The sequencing sample was made of PBMCs or a T cell subset sorted from them (not recorded which). The chain uses TRBV4-2 and TRBJ2-7; 9 nucleotides agree with TRBD1. The sequence came from an adult woman who had mild COVID-19 (a few samples of this study predate the infection). Cell type and time point are not known. For the CDR3, the DNA is TGTGCCAGCAGCCCCCCCAACAGGGGGCGTGACGAGCAGTACTTC. Its protein product is CASSPPNRGRDEQYF.